This entry lists 17 T cell receptor beta chains sequenced from one sample in a study of blood T cell repertoires in COVID-19. TCRdb keeps only in-frame clones here, not all; method: immunoSEQ multiplex PCR. The data contain around 270,000 clones, under 90% of them singletons. Specimen: peripheral blood. These receptors were obtained from a man aged 55-75 years with acute or convalescent COVID-19.

V gene TRBV7-2 combines with J gene TRBJ1-1, with TRBD1 as a possible D gene (5 bases). V lost 5 bases and J 0 bases, leaving 13 bases between the germline ends. Germline CDR1 SGHTA, CDR2 FQGNSA. The CDR3 runs 15 residues. In DNA, the CDR3 is TGTGCCAGCAGCGCCGAGGAGGGGATGAACACTGAAGCTTTCTTT. This gives the protein CASSAEEGMNTEAFF.

This rearrangement joins TRBV25-1 to TRBJ2-1; D possibly corresponds to TRBD2 (7 bases). V lost 8 bases to trimming and J lost 4 bases, with 18 bases between them. Per germline, CDR1 MGHDK and CDR2 SYGVNS. The CDR3 covers 15 residues. CDR3 residues: CASVTRGGPYNEQFF. The CDR3 DNA is TGTGCCAGCGTAACAAGGGGGGGCCCTTACAATGAGCAGTTCTTC.

The genes are TRBV6-5 and TRBJ1-1; D gene unclear. From germline, CDR1 is MNHEY and CDR2 SVGAGI. The germline V and J ends were trimmed by 8 bases and 5 bases, with 15 bases remaining between them. CDR3 length: 13 residues. The CDR3 sequence: CASPPTTGTEAFF. The CDR3 DNA is TGTGCCAGCCCGCCCACCACCGGGACTGAAGCTTTCTTT.

CDR3 bases: TGTGCCAGCAGTGTAGGGGGGGAGGCAACTAATGAAAAACTGTTTTTT. This translates into CASSVGGEATNEKLFF. The rearrangement links TRBV28 to TRBJ1-4; the D gene is possibly TRBD1 (6 bases). Trimming took off 5 bases at V and 0 bases at J, with 13 bases between the two ends. Germline-derived CDR1 and CDR2 are MDHEN and SYDVKM. This CDR3 has 16 residues.

This chain uses TRBV30 with TRBJ2-1; 8 positions match TRBD1. CDR1 GTSNPN and CDR2 SVGIG come from the germline V gene (reference sequence). V shed 1 base and J 11 bases; nucleotides not matched to a gene: 7. The CDR3 sequence is 13 residues long. This CDR3 is CAWSGDRFGKQFF. CDR3 DNA sequence: TGTGCCTGGAGTGGGGACAGGTTCGGTAAGCAGTTCTTC.

In regard to this clone: The junction departs from the called germline gene at one end, perhaps through a read error. This chain uses TRBV4-2 with TRBJ2-7, with TRBD2 as a possible D gene (5 bases). The CDR3 is 12 residues long. Germline CDR1 and CDR2: LGHNA and YNFKEQ. The CDR3 spells CASSQERLAPHF. The CDR3 region has the DNA TGTGCCAGCAGCCAAGAGCGGCTAGCCCCCCACTTC.

J is TRBJ2-1 and V is TRBV5-4, with TRBD2 matching over 7 bases. The CDR3 length is 15 residues. V was clipped by 0 bases and J by 7 bases; unmatched bases: 7. The germline V gene has CDR1 SGHNT and CDR2 YYREEE (reference sequence). CDR3 DNA: TGTGCCAGCAGCTTGGTTCCGGGAGCGGGGAATGAGCAGTTCTTC. Translated, it gives CASSLVPGAGNEQFF.

The V call is TRBV19, the J call TRBJ2-2; 7 nucleotides line up with TRBD1. CDR1 and CDR2 (germline): LNHDA, SQIVND (reference sequence). J lost 3 bases, V lost 5 bases, and 3 bases had no gene match. CDR3 length: 14 residues. CDR3 coding DNA: TGTGCCAGTAGTGGGGACAGATACACCGGGGAGCTGTTTTTT. Protein: CASSGDRYTGELFF. The whole variable domain, remainder taken from reference TRBV19 and TRBJ2-2, is DGGITQSPKYLFRKEGQNVTLSCEQNLNHDAMYWYRQDPGQGLRLIYYSQIVNDFQKGDIAEGYSVSREKKESFPLTVTSAQKNPTAFYLCASSGDRYTGELFFGEGSRLTVL.

V gene TRBV4-1 combines with J gene TRBJ2-7; D not certain. This CDR3 comprises 18 residues. The germline gives CDR1 MGHRA, CDR2 YSYEKL. V lost 1 base and J lost 1, with 20 bases in between. The CDR3 sequence is CASSQVPPPNPWSYEQYF. CDR3 coding DNA: TGCGCCAGCAGCCAAGTACCCCCCCCTAATCCATGGTCCTACGAGCAGTACTTC.

The chain has TRBV19 and TRBJ1-2; 7 bases are shared with TRBD1. This CDR3 has 13 amino acids. Germline V CDR1 and CDR2: LNHDA, SQIVND (reference sequence). The V segment lost 4 bases and the J segment 4 bases; nucleotides outside the gene matches: 3. DNA for the CDR3: TGTGCCAGTAGTACTACAGGGGCCTATGGCTACACCTTC. This sequence encodes CASSTTGAYGYTF. Variable domain in full (rest from reference TRBV19 and TRBJ1-2): DGGITQSPKYLFRKEGQNVTLSCEQNLNHDAMYWYRQDPGQGLRLIYYSQIVNDFQKGDIAEGYSVSREKKESFPLTVTSAQKNPTAFYLCASSTTGAYGYTFGSGTRLTVV.

CDR3 sequence (DNA): TGTGCCAGCAGCTCGGGACTGTTAAACACCGGGGAGCTGTTTTTT. Translating gives CASSSGLLNTGELFF. The chain has TRBV7-2 and TRBJ2-2; D might be TRBD2 (6 bases). CDR3 size: 15 residues. Per the germline V gene, CDR1 is SGHTA and CDR2 is FQGNSA. V gave up 4 bases and J gave up 2 bases, with 11 bases separating them.

The chain links TRBV6-6 to TRBJ2-5; D perhaps matches TRBD2 (5 bases). The CDR3 consists of 12 residues. CDR1 and CDR2 (germline): MNHNY, SVGAGI (reference sequence). V lost 5 bases, J lost 5 bases, and 9 bases lay in between. CDR3: CASSTRQETQYF. The CDR3, as DNA: TGTGCCAGCAGTACTAGGCAGGAGACCCAGTACTTC.

The chain uses TRBV2 and TRBJ2-2, with D perhaps matching TRBD1 (6 bases). CDR1 and CDR2 from the germline V gene are SNHLY and FYNNEI. The V end lost 4 bases, the J end lost 1 base, and 13 bases lay between the germline ends. The CDR3 is made up of 16 amino acids. CDR3: CASSVQGLLNTGELFF. The CDR3 nucleotides are TGTGCCAGCAGTGTTCAGGGGCTCCTGAACACCGGGGAGCTGTTTTTT.

J is TRBJ1-4 and V is TRBV5-8; maybe TRBD1 (5 bases). Germline V gene lookup returns CDR1 SGHTS and CDR2 YDEGEE. The CDR3 loop spans 17 amino acids. V was cut by 1 base and J by 0 bases, with 13 bases left in between. The CDR3 DNA follows: TGTGCCAGCAGCTTGTATGGACAAGGAACAACTAATGAAAAACTGTTTTTT. This translates into CASSLYGQGTTNEKLFF.

The chain recombines TRBV6-5 with TRBJ1-1; no clear D gene. Germline CDR1 reads MNHEY; CDR2 reads SVGAGI. The CDR3 consists of 13 residues. With 2 bases removed from V and 9 bases from J, the gap between germline ends came to 13 bases. CDR3 in amino acids: CASSYGGIDKAFF. CDR3 nucleotides: TGTGCCAGCAGTTACGGAGGTATAGATAAAGCTTTCTTT.

This clone came up once. The chain joins TRBV10-3 to TRBJ2-7; TRBD2 aligns across 8 bases. The CDR3 spans 14 residues. The germline V gene encodes CDR1 ENHRY and CDR2 SYGVKD. V lost 7 bases and J lost 3; bases outside the gene matches: 8. DNA of the CDR3: TGTGCCATCAACGGCGCGGGGGGAAGCTACGAGCAGTACTTC. Its translation is CAINGAGGSYEQYF.

The chain is built from TRBV18 and TRBJ1-2; no reliable D call. V dropped 1 base and J dropped 0 bases, with 12 bases sitting between them. Germline-derived CDR1 and CDR2 are KGHSH and LQKENI. The CDR3 length is 16 residues. The CDR3 coding sequence is TGTGCCAGCTCACCACGAACCGATCACTCTAACTATGGCTACACCTTC. It specifies CASSPRTDHSNYGYTF.